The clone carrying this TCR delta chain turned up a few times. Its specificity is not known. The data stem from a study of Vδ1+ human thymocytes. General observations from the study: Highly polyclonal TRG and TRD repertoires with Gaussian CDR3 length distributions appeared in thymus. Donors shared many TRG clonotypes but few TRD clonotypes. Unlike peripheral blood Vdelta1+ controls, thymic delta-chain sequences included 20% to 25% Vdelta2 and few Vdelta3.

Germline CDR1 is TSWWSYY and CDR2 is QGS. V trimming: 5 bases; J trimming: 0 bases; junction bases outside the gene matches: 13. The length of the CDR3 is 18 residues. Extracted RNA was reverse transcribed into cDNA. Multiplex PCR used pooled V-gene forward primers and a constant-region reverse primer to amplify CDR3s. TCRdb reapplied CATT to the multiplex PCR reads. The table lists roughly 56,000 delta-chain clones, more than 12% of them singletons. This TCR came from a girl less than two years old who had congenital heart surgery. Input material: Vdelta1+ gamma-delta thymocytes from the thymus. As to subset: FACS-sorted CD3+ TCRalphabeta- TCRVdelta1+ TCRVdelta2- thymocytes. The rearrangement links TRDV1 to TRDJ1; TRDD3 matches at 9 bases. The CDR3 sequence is CALGNGEGDTPYTDKLIF. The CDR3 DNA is TGTGCTCTTGGGAATGGGGAGGGGGATACCCCGTACACCGATAAACTCATCTTT.